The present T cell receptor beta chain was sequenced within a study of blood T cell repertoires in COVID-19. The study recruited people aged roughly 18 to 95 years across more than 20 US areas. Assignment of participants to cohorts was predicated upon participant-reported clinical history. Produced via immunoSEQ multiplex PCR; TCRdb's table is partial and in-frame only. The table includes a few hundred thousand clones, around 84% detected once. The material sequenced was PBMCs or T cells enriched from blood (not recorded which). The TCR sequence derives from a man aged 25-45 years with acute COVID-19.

This chain's CDR3 is CATGGAEAFF. In DNA form, the CDR3 reads TGTGCCACCGGGGGTGCTGAAGCTTTCTTT. The chain couples TRBV5-4 to TRBJ1-1; TRBD1 might be the D (5 bases). Looked up from germline, CDR1 is SGHNT and CDR2 is YYREEE (reference sequence). The CDR3 is 10 amino acids. The germline V and J ends were trimmed by 9 bases and 6 bases, with 9 bases remaining between them.